This T cell receptor (beta chain) was captured by sequencing in a study of cytomegalovirus exposure and HLA in healthy donors. Findings and caveats of the study: In a later analysis, common viral pathogens appeared linked to several of the most significant clusters. Most CMV-associated TCR beta chains appeared HLA-restricted in a later analysis.

The germline V gene encodes CDR1 LNHNV and CDR2 YYDKDF (reference sequence). V lost 0 bases and J lost 6, with 9 bases in between. This CDR3 is 13 amino acids long. PCR primers comprised 60 Vbeta and 13 Jbeta primers. Measured with immunoSEQ multiplex PCR; TCRdb has only the in-frame clones, and not every one. This sample yields roughly 150,000 clones, of which 75% to 90% are seen a single time; 0.95% to 1.5% belongs to the top ten. Concerning this clone itself: Its antigen is still unknown.

V is TRBV15 and J is TRBJ2-7; D gene uncertain. The source is a boy aged 2 to 9 in good health and CMV-seronegative. Sequencing input: PBMCs. The CDR3 sequence: CATSREGPSEQYV. CDR3 DNA sequence: TGTGCCACCAGCAGAGAGGGCCCCTCCGAGCAGTACGTC.